This T cell receptor beta chain was retrieved from a study of blood T cell repertoires in COVID-19. Which cohort a participant joined came from the clinical history participants gave. The CDR3 loop spans 18 amino acids. Trimming removed 0 bases from V and 2 bases from J, with 19 bases in between. Germline loops: CDR1 SGHRS, CDR2 YFSETQ. Measured with immunoSEQ multiplex PCR; TCRdb has only the in-frame clones, and not every one. The sample has under 250,000 clones; roughly four fifths are singletons. The chain is built from TRBV5-1 and TRBJ2-3; the D gene is possibly TRBD2 (6 bases). This clonotype was sampled from a woman aged 55-70 years who had recovered from COVID-19. Sequenced: PBMCs or T cells enriched from blood (not recorded which). CDR3 coding DNA: TGCGCCAGCAGCTTGGCCTTGGCGGGGCCCTCCCCCACAGATACGCAGTATTTT. Its protein is CASSLALAGPSPTDTQYF.